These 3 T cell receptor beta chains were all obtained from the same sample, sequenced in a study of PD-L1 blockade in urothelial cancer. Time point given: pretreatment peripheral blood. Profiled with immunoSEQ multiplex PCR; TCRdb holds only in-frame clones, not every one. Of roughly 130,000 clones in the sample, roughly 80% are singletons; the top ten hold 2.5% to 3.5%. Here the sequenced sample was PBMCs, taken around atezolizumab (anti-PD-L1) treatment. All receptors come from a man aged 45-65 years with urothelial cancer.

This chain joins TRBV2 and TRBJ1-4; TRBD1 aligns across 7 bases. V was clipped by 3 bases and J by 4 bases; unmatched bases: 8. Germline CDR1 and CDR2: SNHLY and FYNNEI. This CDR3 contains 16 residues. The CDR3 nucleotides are TGTGCCAGCAGTGACCCTTACAGGGGTATTAATGAAAAACTGTTTTTT. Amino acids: CASSDPYRGINEKLFF. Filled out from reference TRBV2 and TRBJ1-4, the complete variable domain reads EPEVTQTPSHQVTQMGQEVILRCVPISNHLYFYWYRQILGQKVEFLVSFYNNEISEKSEIFDDQFSVERPDGSNFTLKIRSTKLEDSAMYFCASSDPYRGINEKLFFGSGTQLSVL.

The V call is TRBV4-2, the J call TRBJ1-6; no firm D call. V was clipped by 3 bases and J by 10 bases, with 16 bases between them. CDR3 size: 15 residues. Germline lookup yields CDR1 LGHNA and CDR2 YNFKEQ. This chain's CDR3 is CASSQNLGEGSPLHF. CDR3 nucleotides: TGTGCCAGCAGCCAGAACCTCGGGGAGGGATCACCCCTCCACTTT.

The CDR3 bases are TGTGCCAGCAGCTTACAATTAGCGGGAGGGCCCGGGAGCTCCTACAATGAGCAGTTCTTC. Its protein product is CASSLQLAGGPGSSYNEQFF. The rearrangement links TRBV7-3 to TRBJ2-1; 11 nucleotides match TRBD2. V dropped 2 bases and J dropped 0; count of bases not matched to a gene: 12. This CDR3 comprises 20 residues. Germline CDR1 SGHTA, CDR2 FQGTGA. Full variable domain (rest looked up from reference TRBV7-3 and TRBJ2-1): GAGVSQTPSNKVTEKGKYVELRCDPISGHTALYWYRQSLGQGPEFLIYFQGTGAADDSGLPNDRFFAVRPEGSVSTLKIQRTERGDSAVYLCASSLQLAGGPGSSYNEQFFGPGTRLTVL.